This T cell receptor (beta chain) was sequenced for a study of response to subunit inactivated influenza vaccine. V was clipped by 2 bases and J by 2 bases; unmatched bases: 2. The CDR3 has 15 residues. Germline CDR1 is SGHRS and CDR2 is YFSETQ. Study-wide results and caveats: Authors suggested seasonal influenza vaccinations each recruit few new T cells.

TCRdb processed the RT-PCR reads anew with MiXCR; each CDR3 protein has one entry. The repertoire has roughly 500,000 distinct CDR3 sequences, roughly 25% of them found once; the top ten carry 2.5% to 3.5%. This clonotype occurred a few times. Its antigen is unknown. The sample was also linked to a second study, of T cells expressing NK-cell markers. This second study notes: TCR beta libraries carry UMIs added by 5'RACE template switching. Seven HCMV-seropositive donors and one seronegative donor made up the eight sequenced donors. Anti-gamma-delta TCR antibody use in several experiments restricted sorting to alpha-beta TCR T cells. A range of about 1.0-8% of CD8+ T cells consisted of dominant NKG2C+ clonotypes in about six donors.

The gene calls are TRBV5-1 and TRBJ2-5; 11 bases are a match to TRBD1. The clonotype comes from a man aged 50 or older who received an inactivated influenza vaccine. The sequenced sample was CD4+ T cells sorted from PBMCs, obtained 12 days after vaccination. The CDR3 nucleotides read TGCGCCAGCAGCTTCGGGACAGGGGGGCAAGAGACCCAGTACTTC. This gives the protein CASSFGTGGQETQYF.